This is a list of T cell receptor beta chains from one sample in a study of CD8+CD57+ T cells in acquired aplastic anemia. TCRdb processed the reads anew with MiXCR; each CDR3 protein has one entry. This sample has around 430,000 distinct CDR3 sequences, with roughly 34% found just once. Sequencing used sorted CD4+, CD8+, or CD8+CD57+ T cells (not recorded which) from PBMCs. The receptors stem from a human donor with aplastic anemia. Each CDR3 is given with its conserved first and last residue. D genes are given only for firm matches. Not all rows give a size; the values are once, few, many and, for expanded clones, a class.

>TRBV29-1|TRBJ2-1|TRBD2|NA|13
CSLGLAGYNEQFF
TGCAGCTTAGGACTAGCGGGATACAATGAGCAGTTCTTC
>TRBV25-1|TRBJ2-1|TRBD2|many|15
CASSDRLAGYNEQFF
TGTGCCAGCAGTGATCGACTAGCGGGGTACAATGAGCAGTTCTTC
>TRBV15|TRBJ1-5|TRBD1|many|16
CATSPRAQGASQPQHF
TGTGCCACCAGCCCTCGGGCACAGGGGGCGAGTCAGCCCCAGCATTTT
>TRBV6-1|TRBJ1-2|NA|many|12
CASSASSYGYTF
TGTGCCAGCAGCGCCAGTAGCTATGGCTACACCTTC
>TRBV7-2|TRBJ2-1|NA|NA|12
CASSYLNNEQFF
TGTGCCAGCAGCTACTTGAACAATGAGCAGTTCTTC
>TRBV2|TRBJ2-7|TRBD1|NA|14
CASSAVGDSYEQYF
TGTGCCAGCAGTGCAGTCGGGGACAGCTACGAGCAGTACTTC
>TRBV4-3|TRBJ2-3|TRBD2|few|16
CASSQDGGANTDTQYF
TGCGCCAGCAGCCAGGACGGGGGGGCGAACACAGATACGCAGTATTTT
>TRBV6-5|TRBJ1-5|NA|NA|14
CASSLIRGPDTAHF
TGTGCCAGCAGTTTAATTCGCGGCCCGGATACAGCCCATTTT
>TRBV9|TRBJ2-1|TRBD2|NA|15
CASSVESSGYNEQFF
TGTGCCAGCAGCGTAGAGTCTAGCGGCTACAATGAGCAGTTCTTC
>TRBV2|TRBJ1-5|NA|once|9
CAGDRPQHF
TGTGCCGGCGACAGGCCCCAGCATTTT
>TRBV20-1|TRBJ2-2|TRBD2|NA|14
CSASGTSGVGELFF
TGCAGTGCTTCCGGGACTAGCGGTGTCGGGGAGCTGTTTTTT
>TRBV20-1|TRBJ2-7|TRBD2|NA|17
CSARDGTSVPPSGEQYF
TGCAGTGCTAGAGACGGGACTAGCGTCCCCCCTTCCGGCGAGCAGTACTTC
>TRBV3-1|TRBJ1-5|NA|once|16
CAILPYTGKSNQPQHF
TGTGCCATCCTACCATATACAGGGAAAAGCAATCAGCCCCAGCATTTT
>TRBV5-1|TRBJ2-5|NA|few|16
CASSADRSVSQETQYF
TGCGCCAGCAGCGCGGATCGATCGGTTTCACAAGAGACCCAGTACTTC
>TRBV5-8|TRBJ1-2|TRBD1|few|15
CASSLGFQGAPGYTF
TGTGCCAGCAGCTTGGGGTTCCAGGGGGCGCCTGGCTACACCTTC
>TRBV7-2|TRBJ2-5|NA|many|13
CASSLVGQGGQYF
TGTGCCAGCAGCTTAGTCGGGCAGGGTGGCCAGTACTTC
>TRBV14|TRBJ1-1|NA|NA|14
CASSQGGTDTEAFF
TGTGCCAGCAGCCAAGGAGGAACGGACACTGAAGCTTTCTTT
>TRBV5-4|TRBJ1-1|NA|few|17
CASSLSFLSGPNTEAFF
TGTGCCAGCAGCTTGTCCTTCTTATCGGGGCCGAACACTGAAGCTTTCTTT